Many counts were recorded for the clone carrying this TCR beta chain. Primed by a sample-barcoded 5' primer and a J-beta primer mix, a second PCR proceeded for 7 to 11 cycles. MiXCR, applied by TCRdb to the 5' RACE reads, yields one record per CDR3 protein. The data hold about 290,000 distinct CDR3 sequences, with roughly 26% observed a single time. This record belongs to a study of blood T cells in healthy people across ages. CDR1 is MGHRA and CDR2 is YSYEKL in the germline V gene. V lost 1 base to trimming and J lost 1 base, with 10 bases between them. The CDR3 is made up of 15 amino acids. Sequencing was done on a sample of blood. The V call is TRBV4-1, the J call TRBJ2-5, with no clear D. This receptor was obtained from a woman aged 70-85 years in good health. CDR3 in DNA: TGCGCCAGCAGCCAAGGGCCTTGGGCCCAAGAGACCCAGTACTTC. It yields the protein CASSQGPWAQETQYF.